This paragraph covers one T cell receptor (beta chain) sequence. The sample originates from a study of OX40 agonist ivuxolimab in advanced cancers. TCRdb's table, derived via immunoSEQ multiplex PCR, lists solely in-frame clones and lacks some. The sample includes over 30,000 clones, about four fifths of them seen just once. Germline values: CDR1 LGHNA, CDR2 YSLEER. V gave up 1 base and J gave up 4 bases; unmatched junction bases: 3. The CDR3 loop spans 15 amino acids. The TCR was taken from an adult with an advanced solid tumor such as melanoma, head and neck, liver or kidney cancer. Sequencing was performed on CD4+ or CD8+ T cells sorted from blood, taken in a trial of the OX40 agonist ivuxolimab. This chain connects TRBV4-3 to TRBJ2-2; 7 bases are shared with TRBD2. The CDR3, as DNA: TGCGCCAGCAGCCAAGGGGACTACCCCACCGGGGAGCTGTTTTTT. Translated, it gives CASSQGDYPTGELFF.